This T cell receptor (beta chain) emerged from a study of Ad26.COV2.S vaccination and SARS-CoV-2 variants. General study points: Analyses of TCR breadth and depth may have underestimated total T cell responses. Across vaccine and placebo recipients, the breadth of non-spike TCRs was similar.

This sample's treatment: over 15 received Ad26.COV2.S at low or high dose, single or two shots; about 5 received placebo; per-sample allocation not given. Sampling was performed 63 days after the first vaccine or placebo injection. Vaccination used an Ad26 vector expressing Wuhan-strain SARS-CoV-2 spike. Details on this clone: The antigen remains unidentified.

Germline V gene sequence: CDR1 SGHTA, CDR2 FQGTGA. Trimming pared 5 bases from V and 6 bases from J, leaving 14 bases between. The CDR3 length is 13 residues. Sequencing was performed with immunoSEQ multiplex PCR; in TCRdb, only in-frame clones are kept and a portion is missing. The sample has approximately 480,000 clones, 87% seen once; the top ten hold 10% to 15%. This sequence joins TRBV7-3 and TRBJ2-7, with no clear D. The TCR was taken from a person between 18 and 65 years old who received the Ad26.COV2.S COVID-19 vaccine or a placebo. This sample comprised peripheral blood, obtained in a trial of Ad26.COV2.S vaccine versus placebo. For the CDR3, the DNA is TGTGCCAGCAGCGCCCTGGTTTCCACCGAGCAGTACTTC. Translated: CASSALVSTEQYF. Supplemented by reference TRBV7-3 and TRBJ2-7, the full variable domain reads GAGVSQTPSNKVTEKGKYVELRCDPISGHTALYWYRQSLGQGPEFLIYFQGTGAADDSGLPNDRFFAVRPEGSVSTLKIQRTERGDSAVYLCASSALVSTEQYFGPGTRLTVT.